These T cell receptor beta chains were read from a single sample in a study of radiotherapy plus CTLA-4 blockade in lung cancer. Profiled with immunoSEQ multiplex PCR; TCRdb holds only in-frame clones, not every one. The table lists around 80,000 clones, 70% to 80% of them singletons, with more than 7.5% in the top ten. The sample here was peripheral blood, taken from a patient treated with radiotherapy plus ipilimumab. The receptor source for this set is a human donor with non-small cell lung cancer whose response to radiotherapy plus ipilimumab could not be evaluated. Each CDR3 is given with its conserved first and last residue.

CASNGWRGDTDTQYF	TRBV5-1
CASSQASGKGGGETQYF	TRBV4-2
CASSGGGGASETQYF	TRBV9
CASSASGSWNAGELFF	TRBV5-4
CASSLPTSYSTDTQYF	TRBV5-4
CASSLEGRGRIYEQYF	TRBV5-1
CAIGGGIEAFF	TRBV10-3
CASSWDRYDTEAFF	TRBV7-2
CASSPHRGQFNQPQHF	TRBV27
CASSESISGEGSNQPQHF	TRBV6-1
CASSINRLLNNEQFF	TRBV5-4
CASSADPGHRSYEQYF	TRBV5-1
CSATRNNEQFF	TRBV20-1
CASSQTGNTEAFF	TRBV4-2
CASSRMGQGKEKLFF	TRBV28
CASSQGQGLATNEKLFF	TRBV4-1
CASSLMAGGTEAFF	TRBV5-1
CASSLNLAGASNTGELFF	TRBV7-6
CAWSVGTGALGFNEQFF	TRBV30
CSVRTGPNEQYF	TRBV29-1
CAWSRDRAHEQYF	TRBV30
CASSIVRAEVVGYTF	TRBV19
CASSLEGTEQETQYF	TRBV5-1
CAWSIGTGRSYEQYF	TRBV30
CASIPGQANEKLFF	TRBV2
CASSPDQGVNYGYTF	TRBV18
CASSRGVTSGGSNEQFF	TRBV4-1
CASSLTAGGDNEQFF	TRBV5-1
CASSLEAGGTDTQYF	TRBV5-4
CASSRGGRGAGNTIYF	TRBV4-1
CASSPGLVFDTQYF	TRBV14
CASHTGSGEKLFF	TRBV19
CAWIQVAGANVLTF	TRBV30
CASSYERGSYEQYF	TRBV6-6
CASSPKIGNDNSPLHF	TRBV5-1
CASRSQVVGTEAFF	TRBV2
CASSAAGGYAYEQYF	TRBV9
CASSLRLAGGSTGELFF	TRBV7-8
CAWSVAQGTDTQYF	TRBV30
CASSHGLRTEAFF	TRBV4-2
CASSPAAGGSPHEQYF	TRBV7-3
CASSVGSSSYEQYF	TRBV9
CASSPQGGGYEQYF	TRBV18
CASSLYPPQRAIGEQYF	TRBV27
CASSLNRDRGYNEQFF	TRBV5-4
CASSYLGSTGELFF	TRBV6-6
CASSLAVFGLAGVYEQYF	TRBV5-1
CASSGGRGRETQYF	TRBV2
CATSSGGVGINEQFF	TRBV15
CASRRQELNTEAFF	TRBV7-2
CASSYGQGPYNEQFF	TRBV6-5
CASSRIGVQPQHF	TRBV19
CASSLGGQGFYEQYF	TRBV5-1
CASSEGQGTMNTEAFF	TRBV9